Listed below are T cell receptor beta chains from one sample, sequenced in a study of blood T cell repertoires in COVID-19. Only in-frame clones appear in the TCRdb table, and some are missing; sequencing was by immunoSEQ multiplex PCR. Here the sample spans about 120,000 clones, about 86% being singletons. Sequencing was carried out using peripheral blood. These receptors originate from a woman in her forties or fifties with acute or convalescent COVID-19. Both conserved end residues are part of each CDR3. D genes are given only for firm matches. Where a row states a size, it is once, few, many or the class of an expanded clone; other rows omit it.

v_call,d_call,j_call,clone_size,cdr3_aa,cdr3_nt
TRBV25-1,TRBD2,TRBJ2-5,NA,CASSDLAGATRETQYF,TGTGCCAGCAGTGATTTAGCGGGGGCCACCAGGGAGACCCAGTACTTC
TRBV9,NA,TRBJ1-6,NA,CASSVVPDNSPLHF,TGTGCCAGCAGCGTAGTTCCGGATAATTCACCCCTCCACTTT
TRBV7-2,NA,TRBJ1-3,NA,CASSPGDGRSGNTIYF,TGTGCCAGCAGCCCCGGGGATGGGAGGTCTGGAAACACCATATATTTT
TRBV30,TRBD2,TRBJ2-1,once,CAWATSDEQFF,TGTGCCTGGGCGACTAGCGATGAGCAGTTCTTC
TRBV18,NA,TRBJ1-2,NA,CASSPEAANYGYTF,TGTGCCAGCTCACCCGAAGCTGCTAACTATGGCTACACCTTC
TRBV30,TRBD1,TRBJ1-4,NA,CAWSPPDRGMKKLFF,TGTGCCTGGAGTCCCCCGGACAGGGGAATGAAAAAACTGTTTTTT
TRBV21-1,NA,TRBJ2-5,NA,CASSLKVEGRETQYF,TGTGCCAGCAGCCTTAAAGTGGAGGGGAGGGAGACCCAGTACTTC
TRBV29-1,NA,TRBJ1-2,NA,CSVEDLRDTGYGYTF,TGCAGCGTTGAAGATCTCCGGGACACCGGCTATGGCTACACCTTC
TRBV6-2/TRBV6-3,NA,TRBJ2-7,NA,CASSSETPNPKQYF,TGTGCCAGCAGTTCCGAAACCCCCAACCCTAAGCAGTACTTC
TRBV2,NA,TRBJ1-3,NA,CASSLELSGNTIYF,TGTGCCAGCAGCCTCGAACTCTCTGGAAACACCATATATTTT
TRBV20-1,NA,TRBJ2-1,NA,CSAPDEWEQFF,TGCAGTGCTCCTGATGAGTGGGAGCAGTTCTTC
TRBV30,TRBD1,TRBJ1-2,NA,CAWTLLGQVHYYGYTF,TGTGCCTGGACCCTCCTTGGACAGGTTCATTACTATGGCTACACCTTC
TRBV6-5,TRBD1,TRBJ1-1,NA,CASRVDRVATEAFF,TGTGCCAGCAGGGTAGACAGGGTGGCCACTGAAGCTTTCTTT
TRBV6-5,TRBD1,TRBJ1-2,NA,CARASGQNYGYTF,TGTGCCAGGGCTTCGGGACAGAACTATGGCTACACCTTC